These 10 T cell receptor beta chains share one sample of origin, sequenced in a study of T-cell memory formation after mild COVID-19. A single record per CDR3 protein comes from TCRdb applying MiXCR to the 5' RACE reads. This table has 190,000 or so distinct CDR3 sequences, roughly a tenth appearing once. Sample: PBMCs or a T cell subset sorted from them (not recorded which). The receptors originated from a man aged 18 to 29 who had mild COVID-19 (a few samples of this study predate the infection). Cell type and time point are not known.

Only a few counts were recorded for this clonotype. J is TRBJ2-3 and V is TRBV5-1; the match to TRBD2 covers 11 bases. The CDR3 contains 15 residues. The V gene's germline CDR1 is SGHRS and CDR2 YFSETQ. V lost 5 bases and J lost 2; bases outside the gene matches: 4. CDR3 in amino acids: CASRTSGDTTDTQYF. CDR3 nucleotide sequence: TGCGCCAGCAGGACTAGCGGGGATACCACAGATACGCAGTATTTT.

By share, this clonotype counts as medium-sized. The gene calls are TRBV5-1 and TRBJ2-7, with D perhaps TRBD1 (5 bases). This CDR3 spans 14 amino acids. CDR1 is SGHRS, CDR2 YFSETQ, per germline. Deletions cut 5 bases from V and 2 bases from J, with 14 bases between. Written as DNA, the CDR3 is TGCGCCAGCAGACACCCGCCGACAGCCTACGAGCAGTACTTC. Protein sequence: CASRHPPTAYEQYF.

This clonotype was picked up a small number of times. Written as DNA, the CDR3 is TGTGCCAGCAGTTCGGGCGGGGGCGATGGAAACACCATATATTTT. Translation: CASSSGGGDGNTIYF. V is TRBV28 and J is TRBJ1-3; possibly TRBD1 for D (6 bases). Trimming left V 4 bases short and J 3 bases short, with 13 bases between. This CDR3 is 15 amino acids long. Germline V lookup: CDR1 MDHEN, CDR2 SYDVKM.

J is TRBJ2-5 and V is TRBV5-1; D perhaps matches TRBD2 (5 bases). From germline, CDR1 is SGHRS and CDR2 YFSETQ. CDR3 length: 14 amino acids. Trimming left V 0 bases short and J 4 bases short, with 10 bases between. The CDR3 spells CASSLGSAGETQYF. Written as DNA, the CDR3 is TGCGCCAGCAGCTTGGGTTCTGCGGGAGAGACCCAGTACTTC.

This clonotype was seen at least ten times. J is TRBJ1-6 and V is TRBV20-1; perhaps TRBD1 as D (5 bases). V shed 4 bases and J shed 0 bases, with 7 bases lying between them. The length of the CDR3 is 14 residues. Germline V lookup: CDR1 DFQATT, CDR2 SNEGSKA (reference sequence). This CDR3 is CSAKGPSYNSPLHF. In DNA, the CDR3 is TGCAGTGCTAAGGGGCCCTCCTATAATTCACCCCTCCACTTT.

This clonotype was detected only a few times. The gene calls are TRBV7-2 and TRBJ2-4; a weak D match, TRBD2 (6 bases). The V end lost 4 bases, the J end lost 7 bases, and 17 bases lay between the germline ends. This CDR3 contains 15 residues. CDR1 and CDR2 (germline): SGHTA, FQGNSA. CDR3 region: CASSSVSLEGNIQYF. CDR3 bases: TGTGCCAGCAGCTCCGTGTCCTTGGAGGGGAACATTCAGTACTTC.

This clonotype was counted only a few times. The gene calls are TRBV5-1 and TRBJ2-1, with a possible D match to TRBD2 (6 bases). The CDR3 contains 16 residues. CDR1 and CDR2 (germline): SGHRS, YFSETQ. V was clipped by 1 base and J by 3 bases, with 14 bases between them. CDR3 bases: TGCGCCAGCAGCTTGCCTGTGACGGGAGTCTACAATGAGCAGTTCTTC. This codes for CASSLPVTGVYNEQFF. The whole variable domain, filled in from reference TRBV5-1 and TRBJ2-1, reads KAGVTQTPRYLIKTRGQQVTLSCSPISGHRSVSWYQQTPGQGLQFLFEYFSETQRNKGNFPGRFSGRQFSNSRSEMNVSTLELGDSALYLCASSLPVTGVYNEQFFGPGTRLTVL.

This clonotype was seen more than once but under ten times. The rearrangement uses TRBV12-3 or TRBV12-4 and TRBJ2-2; the match to TRBD2 covers 8 bases. Germline trimming cut 6 bases from V and 3 bases from J; bases unmatched to any gene: 12. The CDR3 has 17 amino acids. The CDR3 spells CASSSSGSLADTGELFF. The CDR3, as DNA: TGTGCCAGCAGCTCGAGTGGGTCACTAGCGGACACCGGGGAGCTGTTTTTT.

This clonotype has only a few counts. The chain carries TRBV5-1 and TRBJ1-4, with no clear D. V lost 0 bases, J lost 8 bases, and 14 bases lay in between. CDR3 length: 15 amino acids. Germline lookup yields CDR1 SGHRS and CDR2 YFSETQ. The CDR3: CASSLDGRVGEKLFF. CDR3 DNA: TGCGCCAGCAGCTTGGATGGCCGGGTAGGGGAAAAACTGTTTTTT.

In its sample, this clonotype was seen many times. V is TRBV29-1 and J is TRBJ2-3; no clear D gene. V was clipped by 7 bases and J by 2 bases, with 7 bases between them. The CDR3 length is 11 residues. Per germline, CDR1 SQVTM and CDR2 ANQGSEA. The CDR3: CSASDTDTQYF. Written as DNA, the CDR3 is TGCAGCGCCTCGGACACAGATACGCAGTATTTT.